This T cell receptor beta chain is drawn from a study of shared clonotypes between healthy human individuals (dated by TCRdb to between 2020 and 2021). Regarding the complete study: The cohort included three men and a couple of women between 18 and 49 years of age. For each donor, CD4 naive and CD4 memory were each given three plates, CD8 naive was given two plates, and CD8 memory was given one plate. The study deeply sequenced blood TCR repertoires of 5 or 6 healthy adults to estimate repertoire size and the extent of clonotype sharing between individuals. Libraries were prepared and TCR repertoires were sequenced by different laboratories using diverse techniques, in order to increase sequencing depth and limit assay-specific biases. Between about 0.85 and 8.9 billion PBMCs per donor were obtained by leukapheresis. The paper as a whole reports these results and caveats: Because the study included only a small number of donors, the genetic and exposure-history diversity represented was limited. Based on pairwise subsampling, the degree of clonotype sharing among donors was expected to be affected by sequencing depth. Sharing across a few donors was observed for around 5% of naive CD4, 3% to 3.5% of naive CD8, about 2.3% of memory CD4, and approximately 0.41% of memory CD8 clonotypes. Higher generation probabilities were observed for clonotypes shared by all four sorted-subset donors than for non-shared clonotypes. Sampling was restricted to blood, and TCR repertoires in tissues likely differ from the TCR repertoires found in blood. Naive subsets generally had larger estimated clonotype richness than memory subsets did. Even with the large sequencing depth, rarefaction of the sorted-subset datasets indicated that sequencing was incomplete.

This clone came up a few times. What antigen it recognizes has not been identified. Per-base quality was not reported, and no clone a single base away is much larger than it. In the same sample, other DNA sequences code for this CDR3. Spanning cysteine to phenylalanine, the CDR3 consists of 14 amino acids. Only the CDR3 region is kept as DNA, spanning 42 bases read in frame from base 1. From the germline V gene, CDR1 is SNHLY and CDR2 is FYNNEI. V loses 4 bases, J loses 6 bases, and the germline ends lie 10 bases apart. Donors were healthy HIV-negative adults with no recently reported acute infections or vaccinations. Every donor was a Caucasian adult living in Nashville, Tennessee, USA. CD4+ T cells were enriched by magnetic negative selection; naive cells were then positively selected on CD45RA, and the negative fraction formed the memory subset. After blood collection by leukapheresis, PBMCs were isolated using Ficoll-Histopaque density gradient centrifugation and then cryopreserved in the vapor phase of liquid nitrogen. Analytical flow cytometry was used to check the purity and quantity of each magnetically sorted T cell population. Genomic DNA was isolated from every sorted fraction and measured by UV absorbance on a Nanodrop 2000c.

Using the deep immunoSEQ assay, TCR CDR3 regions were amplified from genomic DNA by multiplex PCR. Extracted genomic DNA from each cell subset was spread evenly across all wells of several immunoSEQ 96-well plates, with each plate serving as a replicate. For sorted subsets, roughly 190 ng of genomic DNA, equivalent to some 33,000 T cell genomes, went into each replicate PCR. Purified libraries were measured with a Qubit 3.0 fluorometer, size-checked on a Bioanalyzer 2100, and measured again with the KAPA Library Quantification kit. Each immunoSEQ 96-well plate was sequenced on its own single-read 150-cycle Illumina NextSeq 550 flow cell. For the original study's pipeline: Because the immunoSEQ output held only junctional sequences and lacked quality scores, the filtering could not match the filtering applied to full-length reads. Sequences were annotated with PyIR, a Python wrapper for IgBLAST v1.9, using IMGT germline references to assign V/J genes and CDR3. Reads were filtered out if the reads had weak V/J assignments (E-value above 1e-6), no CDR3, stop codons, out-of-frame junctions, or ambiguous translated residues. V3J clonotypes were defined by identical inferred V gene, J gene, and CDR3 amino acid sequence. Percentage overlap between repertoires was calculated by dividing the number of shared unique clonotypes by the size of the smaller repertoire. Repertoire richness was assessed with RTK rarefaction, the Chao1 estimator, and Recon v2.1 estimates of unobserved clonotypes. Generation probabilities for all TCRbeta clonotypes obtained by the gDNA method from four donors were computed using OLGA. Drawn from immuneACCESS, this table holds only the in-frame rearrangements with V and J called that TCRdb kept. Clones are partly lost; checked studies trace under half to an unresolved V gene and leave the rest unexplained. V, J and clone size derive from that table, while D and trimming were established from the DNA sequence. A total of some 1 million clones appear in this sample, under 80% of them only once. Approximately 1.5% of the sample is taken by the ten largest.

This clonotype was obtained from a man aged 18-30 years in good health. Sequenced sample: memory CD4+ T cells sorted from blood. The sample's cell subset or site, from its label and the paper: CD45RA-negative fraction. The chain is made from TRBV2 and TRBJ1-6; 5 matching bases give a weak D call of TRBD1. This receptor carries the CDR3 CASSVLGTNSPLHF. The DNA sequence is as follows: TGTGCCAGCAGTGTTCTGGGGACTAATTCACCCCTCCACTTT.